These 29 T cell receptor beta chains share one sample of origin, sequenced in a study of blood T cells in healthy people across ages. Primers used in a second PCR of roughly 6 to 11 cycles were a sample-barcoded 5' primer and a J-beta primer mix. TCRdb passed the 5' RACE reads through MiXCR, listing each CDR3 protein once. The table records fewer than 700,000 distinct CDR3 sequences, approximately 40% of them present only once. Specimen: blood. These receptors all come from a man older than 75 in good health.

The chain couples TRBV13 to TRBJ2-1, with D possibly being TRBD1 or TRBD2 (5 bases each). The CDR3 extends over 15 amino acids. V dropped 5 bases and J dropped 5 bases, with 16 bases sitting between them. Germline V gene lookup returns CDR1 PRHDT and CDR2 FYEKMQ (reference sequence). The CDR3 loop reads CASSPGPARDNEQFF. The CDR3 bases are TGTGCCAGCAGCCCGGGACCAGCGAGAGACAATGAGCAGTTCTTC.

This clonotype was seen ten or more times. This chain's CDR3 is CASSQERSGQGASSYEQYF. DNA of the CDR3: TGCGCCAGCAGCCAAGAACGGTCCGGTCAGGGGGCGAGTTCCTACGAGCAGTACTTC. V is TRBV4-3 and J is TRBJ2-7, with TRBD1 matching 8 bases. CDR1 and CDR2 (germline): LGHNA, YSLEER. V lost 0 bases to trimming and J lost 1 base; unmatched junction nucleotides: 14. This CDR3 has 19 residues.

This chain links TRBV6-1 with TRBJ2-7, with a possible D match to TRBD1 (6 bases). Germline V CDR1 and CDR2: MNHNS, SASEGT. The V and J ends lost 2 bases and 5 bases respectively, with 16 bases between them. The CDR3 runs to 15 residues. The CDR3 region is CASSEQGRGEDEQYF. The CDR3 bases are TGTGCCAGCAGTGAACAAGGCAGGGGTGAGGACGAGCAGTACTTC.

This clonotype has a handful of counts. The junction shows a germline mismatch at one end, possibly a read error. V is TRBV18 and J is TRBJ2-5; a weak D match, TRBD1 (6 bases). This CDR3 contains 15 residues. Looked up from germline, CDR1 is KGHSH and CDR2 is LQKENI. The CDR3 region has the DNA TGTGCCAGCTCACCAAGGACAGCTGATCAAGCGACCCAGTACTTC. This sequence encodes CASSPRTADQATQYF.

The chain employs TRBV20-1 and TRBJ2-1; 7 bases map to TRBD2. Trimming cost V 1 base and J 8 bases; bases outside gene matches: 11. Germline values: CDR1 DFQATT, CDR2 SNEGSKA (reference sequence). The CDR3 contains 15 residues. The CDR3 nucleotides are TGCAGTGCTAGAGGGGCAGCGGGGAGGAGAGATGAGCAGTTCTTC. Translated: CSARGAAGRRDEQFF.

The V call is TRBV12-3 or TRBV12-4, the J call TRBJ1-4; possible D gene TRBD1, 5 bases. Between the trimmed V and J ends, which lost 5 bases and 8 bases, there was a span of 18 bases. The CDR3 runs to 15 residues. The CDR3 DNA sequence: TGTGCCAGCAGTGGGGTCCGGGGGATCGGGGAAAAACTGTTTTTT. It translates to CASSGVRGIGEKLFF.

There are a few counts of this clonotype. The chain has TRBV20-1 and TRBJ2-5; D perhaps matches TRBD2 (6 bases). The germline V gene encodes CDR1 DFQATT and CDR2 SNEGSKA (reference sequence). This CDR3 region has 14 residues. The V and J ends lost 5 bases and 2 bases respectively, with 15 bases between them. CDR3: CSAAPGLGQETQYF. CDR3 bases: TGCAGTGCTGCTCCGGGACTGGGACAAGAGACCCAGTACTTC.

This chain joins TRBV6-5 and TRBJ1-3; D gene unclear. This CDR3 has 10 amino acids. V lost 8 bases to trimming and J lost 2 bases, with 1 base between them. Germline values: CDR1 MNHEY, CDR2 SVGAGI. The chain's CDR3 is CASPGNTIYF. The CDR3 bases are TGTGCCAGCCCTGGAAACACCATATATTTT.

In its sample, this clonotype was seen a few times. The chain has TRBV5-1 and TRBJ2-3; 8 positions match TRBD2. CDR1 and CDR2 from the germline V gene are SGHRS and YFSETQ. CDR3 length: 18 amino acids. After removal of 0 bases from V and 0 bases from J, the junction contained 9 bases not matched to a gene. CDR3 in amino acids: CASSLAIQRGTSTDTQYF. CDR3 nucleotide sequence: TGCGCCAGCAGCTTGGCCATCCAGCGGGGGACTAGCACAGATACGCAGTATTTT.

This rearrangement joins TRBV20-1 to TRBJ2-3; TRBD2 matches 7 bases. Trimming removed 5 bases from V and 1 base from J; junction bases left unmatched: 12. CDR1 and CDR2 from the germline V gene are DFQATT and SNEGSKA (reference sequence). This CDR3 is 16 amino acids long. The CDR3 is CSAPTLTGGRTDTQYF. DNA for the CDR3: TGCAGTGCTCCTACGTTGACGGGGGGTCGCACAGATACGCAGTATTTT.

The chain couples TRBV5-1 to TRBJ2-5; 13 positions agree with TRBD2. This CDR3 has 16 residues. Germline V gene data show CDR1 as SGHRS and CDR2 as YFSETQ. J gave up 5 bases and V 0 bases, and 4 bases lay outside the gene matches. This chain's CDR3 is CASSLGTSGSMETQYF. Written as DNA, the CDR3 is TGCGCCAGCAGCTTGGGGACTAGCGGGAGTATGGAGACCCAGTACTTC.

This chain connects TRBV7-2 to TRBJ2-1; D perhaps matches TRBD2 (5 bases). The CDR3 consists of 15 residues. The V end lost 5 bases, the J end lost 0 bases, and 11 bases lay between the germline ends. The germline V gene has CDR1 SGHTA and CDR2 FQGNSA. CDR3 region: CASSQTGNSYNEQFF. The CDR3 nucleotides read TGTGCCAGCAGCCAAACGGGGAACTCCTACAATGAGCAGTTCTTC.

The J gene is TRBJ2-1, the V gene TRBV10-3; unclear D gene. V lost 10 bases to trimming and J lost 4 bases, with 11 bases between them. There are 12 residues in the CDR3. Germline V gene sequence: CDR1 ENHRY, CDR2 SYGVKD. CDR3 bases: TGTGCCACCGCCTGGCTTTACAATGAGCAGTTCTTC. This sequence encodes CATAWLYNEQFF.

The chain is built from TRBV20-1 and TRBJ2-7; D possibly corresponds to TRBD2 (6 bases). Gene TRBJ2-5 matches the end of the DNA better, so the J call may be wrong. The CDR3 consists of 16 residues. Germline lookup yields CDR1 DFQATT and CDR2 SNEGSKA (reference sequence). CDR3 in amino acids: CSATSKGPAGGETQYF. The CDR3 coding sequence is TGCAGTGCCACATCCAAGGGACCAGCGGGTGGGGAGACCCAGTACTTC.

This clonotype turned up a few times. The chain uses TRBV4-1 and TRBJ2-6; D unresolved. Germline CDR1 and CDR2: MGHRA and YSYEKL. The CDR3 spans 17 residues. V was shortened by 1 base and J by 0 bases, with 10 bases between the two germline ends. CDR3 nucleotide sequence: TGCGCCAGCAGCCAAGGCGTCCGGGCCTCTGGGGCCAACGTCCTGACTTTC. It encodes CASSQGVRASGANVLTF.

Remarks on this clonotype: Germline is not matched at one junction end, which may reflect a read error. The chain joins TRBV29-1 to TRBJ1-4; no reliable D call. The CDR3 runs to 12 residues. Germline V gives CDR1 SQVTM, CDR2 ANQGSEA. The CDR3 region is CSIDRGDEKLFF. The CDR3 bases are TGCAGCATTGATCGCGGGGATGAAAAACTGTTTTTT.

The chain links TRBV3-1 to TRBJ1-2; maybe TRBD1 (5 bases). Germline V gene data show CDR1 as LGHDT and CDR2 as YNNKEL (reference sequence). Trimming took off 1 base at V and 8 bases at J, with 11 bases between the two ends. CDR3 length: 13 amino acids. CDR3 loop: CASSQVTVGGYTF. CDR3 nucleotides: TGTGCCAGCAGCCAAGTGACAGTGGGAGGCTACACCTTC.

This clonotype was detected only a few times. This rearrangement joins TRBV6-2 or TRBV6-3 to TRBJ2-1; maybe TRBD2 (7 bases). CDR1 MNHEY and CDR2 SVGEGT come from the germline V gene. With 5 bases removed from V and 9 bases from J, the gap between germline ends came to 26 bases. The CDR3 totals 17 residues. The CDR3 region is CASSALARRGARGEQFF. In nucleotides, the CDR3 is TGTGCCAGCAGTGCACTAGCACGACGGGGGGCCCGGGGTGAGCAGTTCTTC.

V gene TRBV10-1 combines with J gene TRBJ2-7, with D possibly being TRBD2 (6 bases). V was pared by 2 bases and J by 0 bases, with 8 bases between. Germline loops: CDR1 WNHNN, CDR2 SYGVQD (reference sequence). This CDR3 has 14 residues. The DNA of the CDR3 is TGCGCCAGCAGTGAGGGGGGGACCTCCTACGAGCAGTACTTC. As protein: CASSEGGTSYEQYF.

This clonotype was counted a few times. The rearrangement links TRBV6-6 to TRBJ2-1; 15 nucleotides line up with TRBD2. This CDR3 contains 15 residues. Germline-derived CDR1 and CDR2 are MNHNY and SVGAGI (reference sequence). V lost 2 bases, J lost 9 bases, and 2 bases stayed unmatched. The CDR3 DNA sequence: TGTGCCAGCAGTTACCCGGGACTAGCGGGAGGTGAGCAGTTCTTC. Protein sequence: CASSYPGLAGGEQFF.

The chain links TRBV25-1 to TRBJ1-4; no clear D. The CDR3 totals 15 residues. Germline-derived CDR1 and CDR2 are MGHDK and SYGVNS. Trimming pared 2 bases from V and 3 bases from J, leaving 10 bases between. The CDR3 coding sequence is TGTGCCAGCAGTGAACGGCGGCCCCCTAATGAAAAACTGTTTTTT. This codes for CASSERRPPNEKLFF.

This clonotype showed up just a few times. This chain uses TRBV5-1 with TRBJ2-7, with 7 positions matching TRBD1. CDR1 and CDR2 from the germline V gene are SGHRS and YFSETQ. The CDR3 loop spans 12 amino acids. V shed 3 bases, J shed 6 bases, and the junction held 3 bases outside the gene matches. DNA of the CDR3: TGCGCCAGCAGCTACGACAGGGCCGAGCAGTACTTC. Translated: CASSYDRAEQYF.

The V gene is TRBV6-2 or TRBV6-3, the J gene TRBJ1-6, with 9 bases aligning to TRBD1. Germline V gene data show CDR1 as MNHEY and CDR2 as SVGEGT. With V trimmed by 6 bases and J by 10 bases, 7 bases remained unmatched. The CDR3 spans 14 residues. CDR3 sequence (DNA): TGTGCCAGCAGCCGAGGACAGGGGCACTCACCCCTCCACTTT. It yields the protein CASSRGQGHSPLHF.

This clonotype was found many times. A much larger clone is a single base away; this may be a read error. The chain carries TRBV29-1 and TRBJ2-1; no reliable D call. The end of the DNA is better explained by TRBJ2-7, so the J call may be wrong. This CDR3 has 12 residues. The germline gives CDR1 SQVTM, CDR2 ANQGSEA. The CDR3 region has the DNA TGCAGCGTTGGAGACGGCTACAATGAGCAGTACTTC. This sequence encodes CSVGDGYNEQYF.

The V call is TRBV20-1, the J call TRBJ2-5; 11 bases agree with TRBD1. TRBJ2-7 matches the DNA end more closely, so the J call is doubtful. There are 12 residues in the CDR3. Germline V gives CDR1 DFQATT, CDR2 SNEGSKA (reference sequence). This CDR3 reads CSATGTGGEQYF. The CDR3 region has the DNA TGCAGTGCCACCGGGACAGGGGGCGAGCAGTACTTC.

The V call is TRBV9, the J call TRBJ2-7, with TRBD2 matching over 7 bases. The J call may be incorrect, as the DNA end agrees better with TRBJ2-5. The CDR3 contains 16 residues. CDR1 and CDR2 from the germline V gene are SGDLS and YYNGEE. The CDR3: CASSVDPGAGQETQYF. DNA of the CDR3: TGTGCCAGCAGCGTAGATCCTGGAGCGGGGCAAGAGACCCAGTACTTC.

The chain joins TRBV28 to TRBJ2-7, with 7 positions matching TRBD2. V shed 6 bases and J 0 bases; nucleotides not matched to a gene: 5. The CDR3 spans 14 residues. The V gene's germline CDR1 is MDHEN and CDR2 SYDVKM. The CDR3 DNA is TGTGCCAGCAGACCCCGGGACTACTCCTACGAGCAGTACTTC. It translates to CASRPRDYSYEQYF.

In this sample, this clonotype turned up a few times. The chain couples TRBV20-1 to TRBJ2-7; 9 bases are shared with TRBD2. After removal of 3 bases from V and 7 bases from J, the junction contained 13 bases not matched to a gene. Germline V gives CDR1 DFQATT, CDR2 SNEGSKA (reference sequence). CDR3 size: 15 residues. The CDR3 DNA follows: TGCAGTGCTAGCCCGAGCTCGCGGGGGGGGAAGGAGCAGTACTTC. It codes for CSASPSSRGGKEQYF.

This rearrangement joins TRBV3-1 to TRBJ2-3, with D perhaps TRBD2 (5 bases). The CDR3 length is 15 residues. Trimming removed 3 bases from V and 2 bases from J, with 12 bases in between. Germline V lookup: CDR1 LGHDT, CDR2 YNNKEL (reference sequence). CDR3 loop: CASSHLRVSTDTQYF. In nucleotides, the CDR3 is TGTGCCAGCAGCCATCTGCGGGTCTCCACAGATACGCAGTATTTT.